A single T cell receptor beta chain is shown here with its context. Unique molecular identifiers were attached to individual cDNA molecules during library preparation. MiXCR was run by TCRdb on the 5' RACE reads, yielding one entry per CDR3 protein. The sample includes tens of thousands of distinct CDR3 sequences, roughly 8.4% of them seen just once. V was pared by 2 bases and J by 4 bases, with 14 bases between. The CDR3 is 15 amino acids. From germline, CDR1 is MNHEY and CDR2 SVGEGT. Total RNA extraction was carried out from unfractionated whole blood. The data belong to a study of human T cells and chemical hapten exposure. About the study: Small pooled library volume differences chiefly drove per-sample TCR yield variation.

V usage is TRBV6-2 or TRBV6-3 and J usage is TRBJ1-1, with D perhaps TRBD1 (6 bases). This clonotype was obtained from a male donor in good health. DNA for the CDR3: TGTGCCAGCAGTTACGGGGTTGGAGGGGGCACTGAAGCTTTCTTT. Translated: CASSYGVGGGTEAFF.